This T cell receptor (beta chain) was found in a study of long-term antiretroviral therapy in people with HIV. Survey-level immunoSEQ v3.0 assays were run. Profiled with immunoSEQ multiplex PCR; TCRdb holds only in-frame clones, not every one. This sample has tens of thousands of clones, with 65% to 90% found just once. Trimming cost V 4 bases and J 5 bases; bases outside gene matches: 2. CDR1 LGHNA and CDR2 YSLEER come from the germline V gene. The length of the CDR3 is 14 residues. This receptor was obtained from a man between 18 and 35 years old with HIV. This material consisted of unsorted PBMCs, taken 1.5 years after starting antiretroviral therapy. V and J are TRBV4-3 and TRBJ2-3, with 11 bases matching TRBD2. CDR3 nucleotide sequence: TGCGCCAGCAGCCGCCTAGCGGGAGGAGATACGCAGTATTTT. It translates to CASSRLAGGDTQYF.